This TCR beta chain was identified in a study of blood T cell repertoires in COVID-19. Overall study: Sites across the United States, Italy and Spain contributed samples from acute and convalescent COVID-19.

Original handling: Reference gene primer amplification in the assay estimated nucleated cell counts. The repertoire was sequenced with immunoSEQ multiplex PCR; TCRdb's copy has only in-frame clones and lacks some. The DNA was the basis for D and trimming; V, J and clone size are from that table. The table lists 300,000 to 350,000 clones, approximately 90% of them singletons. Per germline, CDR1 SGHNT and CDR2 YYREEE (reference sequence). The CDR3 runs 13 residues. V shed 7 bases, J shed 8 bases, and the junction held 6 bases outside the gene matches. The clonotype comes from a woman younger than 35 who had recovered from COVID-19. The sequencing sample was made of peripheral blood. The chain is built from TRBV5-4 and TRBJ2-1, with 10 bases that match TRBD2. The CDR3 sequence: CASSAGGPDEQFF. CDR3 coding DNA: TGTGCCAGCTCAGCGGGAGGGCCGGATGAGCAGTTCTTC.